This T cell receptor beta chain was found in a study of tumor-infiltrating lymphocytes in primary liver carcinoma. Study context: The number of productive TCRbeta reads per sample ranged from roughly 3.5 to 8 million and was similar across tissue types. Study-wide results and limits: Top-250-clone fractions were significantly higher in tumors than in blood (p = 0.039).

This clonotype appeared once. Its matching antigen is unknown. Bulk tissue was left unsorted, and RNA and DNA were co-extracted from roughly 20-30 mg of it. A constant-region primer primed TCR beta cDNA synthesis from roughly 510 ng of total RNA. Slightly modified ARM-PCR with three nested multiplex PCR rounds yielded TCR beta libraries. Each CDR3 protein gets one entry after TCRdb re-called the multiplex PCR reads with MiXCR. This table holds tens of thousands of distinct CDR3 sequences, roughly 80% found once. The sequenced sample was liver tumor tissue from sampling region 5. Subset meaning: tumor region T5, tumor centre. This TCR was sampled from a woman aged 25 to 39 with primary liver carcinoma and hepatitis B virus infection.

The CDR3 DNA follows: TGTGCCAGCAGCTCCGCTGCAGGAAGTAATGAGCAGTTCTTC. Translation: CASSSAAGSNEQFF. The gene calls are TRBV11-2 and TRBJ2-1; no firm D call. Trimming cost V 4 bases and J 7 bases, with 14 bases left between them. The CDR3 is 14 amino acids. CDR1 and CDR2 (germline): SGHAT, FQNNGV.